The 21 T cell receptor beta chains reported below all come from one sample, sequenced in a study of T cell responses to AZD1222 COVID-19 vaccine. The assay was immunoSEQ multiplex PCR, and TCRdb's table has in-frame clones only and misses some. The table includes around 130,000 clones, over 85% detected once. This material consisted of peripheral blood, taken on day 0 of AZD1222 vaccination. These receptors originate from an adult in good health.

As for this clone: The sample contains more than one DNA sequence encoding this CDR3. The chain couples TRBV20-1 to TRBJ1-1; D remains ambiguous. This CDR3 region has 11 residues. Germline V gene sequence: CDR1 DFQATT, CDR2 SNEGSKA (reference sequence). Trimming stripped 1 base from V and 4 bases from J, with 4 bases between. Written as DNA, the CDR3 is TGCAGTGCTAGAGGGGGCACTGAAGCTTTCTTT. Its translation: CSARGGTEAFF.

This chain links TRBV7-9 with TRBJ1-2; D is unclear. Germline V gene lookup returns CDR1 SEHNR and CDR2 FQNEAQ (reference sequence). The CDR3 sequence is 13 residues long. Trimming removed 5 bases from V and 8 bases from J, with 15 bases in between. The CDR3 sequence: CASSLQTGGGYTF. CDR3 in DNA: TGTGCCAGCAGCCTCCAAACCGGCGGCGGCTACACCTTC.

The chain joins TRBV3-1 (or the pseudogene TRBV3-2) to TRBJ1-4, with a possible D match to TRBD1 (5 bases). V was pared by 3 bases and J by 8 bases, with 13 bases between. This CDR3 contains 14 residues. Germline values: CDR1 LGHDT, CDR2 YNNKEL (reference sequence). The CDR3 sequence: CASSHGAGNEKLFF. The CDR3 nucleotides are TGTGCCAGCAGCCATGGGGCAGGGAACGAAAAACTGTTTTTT.

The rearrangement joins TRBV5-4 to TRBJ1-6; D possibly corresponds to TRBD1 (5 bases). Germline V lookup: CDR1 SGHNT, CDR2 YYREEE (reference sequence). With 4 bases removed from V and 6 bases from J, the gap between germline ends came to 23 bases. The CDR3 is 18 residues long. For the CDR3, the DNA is TGTGCCAGCAGCGCAGGATGGGGACCCCGCACGCCTAATTCACCCCTCCACTTT. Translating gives CASSAGWGPRTPNSPLHF.

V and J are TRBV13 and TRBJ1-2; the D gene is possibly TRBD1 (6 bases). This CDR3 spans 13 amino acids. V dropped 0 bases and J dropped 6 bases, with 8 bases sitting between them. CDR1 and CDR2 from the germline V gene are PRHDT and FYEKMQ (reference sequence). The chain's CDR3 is CASSLGGGHGYTF. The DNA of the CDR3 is TGTGCCAGCAGCTTAGGTGGGGGCCATGGCTACACCTTC. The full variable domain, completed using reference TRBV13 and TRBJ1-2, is AAGVIQSPRHLIKEKRETATLKCYPIPRHDTVYWYQQGPGQDPQFLISFYEKMQSDKGSIPDRFSAQQFSDYHSELNMSSLELGDSALYFCASSLGGGHGYTFGSGTRLTVV.

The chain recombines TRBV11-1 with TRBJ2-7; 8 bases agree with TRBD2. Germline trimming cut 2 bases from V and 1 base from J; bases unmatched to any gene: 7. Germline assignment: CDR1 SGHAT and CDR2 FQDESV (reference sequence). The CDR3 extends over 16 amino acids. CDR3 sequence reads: CASSLFSSGGSYEQYF. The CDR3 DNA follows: TGTGCCAGCAGCTTATTCAGCAGCGGGGGTTCCTACGAGCAGTACTTC.

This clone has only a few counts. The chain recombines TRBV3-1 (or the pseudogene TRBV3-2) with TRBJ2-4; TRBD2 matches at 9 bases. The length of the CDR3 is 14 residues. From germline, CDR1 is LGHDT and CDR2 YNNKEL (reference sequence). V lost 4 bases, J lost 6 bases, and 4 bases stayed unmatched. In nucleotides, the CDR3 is TGTGCCAGCAGCCTAGCGGGGGAGGGAAACATTCAGTACTTC. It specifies CASSLAGEGNIQYF.

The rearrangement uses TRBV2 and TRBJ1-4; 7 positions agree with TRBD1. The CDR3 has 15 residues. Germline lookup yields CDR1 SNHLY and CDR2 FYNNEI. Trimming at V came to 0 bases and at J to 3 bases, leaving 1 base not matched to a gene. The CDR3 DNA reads TGTGCCAGCAGTGAAGCGGGACAGCCTAATGAAAAACTGTTTTTT. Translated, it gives CASSEAGQPNEKLFF.

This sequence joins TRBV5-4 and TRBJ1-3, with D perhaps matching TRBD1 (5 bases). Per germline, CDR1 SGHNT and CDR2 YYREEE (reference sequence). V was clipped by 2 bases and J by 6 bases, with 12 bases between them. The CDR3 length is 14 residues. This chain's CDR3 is CASSFAGGINTIYF. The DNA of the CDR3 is TGTGCCAGCAGCTTTGCTGGGGGGATAAACACCATATATTTT.

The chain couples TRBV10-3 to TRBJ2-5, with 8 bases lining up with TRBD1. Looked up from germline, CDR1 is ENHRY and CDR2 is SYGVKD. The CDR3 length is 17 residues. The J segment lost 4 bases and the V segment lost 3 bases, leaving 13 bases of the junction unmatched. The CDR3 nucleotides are TGTGCCATCAGTGATCCCGGACAGGGACGGGAATTAGAGACCCAGTACTTC. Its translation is CAISDPGQGRELETQYF.

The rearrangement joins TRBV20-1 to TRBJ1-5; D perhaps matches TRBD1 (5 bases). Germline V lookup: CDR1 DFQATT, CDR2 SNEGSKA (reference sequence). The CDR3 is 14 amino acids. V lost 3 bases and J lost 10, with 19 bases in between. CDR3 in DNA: TGCAGTGCTAGTGGGCAGGGAGGATCGGGACCCCAGCATTTT. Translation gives CSASGQGGSGPQHF.

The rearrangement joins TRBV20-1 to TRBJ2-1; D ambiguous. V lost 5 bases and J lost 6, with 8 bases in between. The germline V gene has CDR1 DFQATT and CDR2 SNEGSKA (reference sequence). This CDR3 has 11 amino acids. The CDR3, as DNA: TGCAGTGCTCAGTGGGTCAATGAGCAGTTCTTC. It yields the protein CSAQWVNEQFF.

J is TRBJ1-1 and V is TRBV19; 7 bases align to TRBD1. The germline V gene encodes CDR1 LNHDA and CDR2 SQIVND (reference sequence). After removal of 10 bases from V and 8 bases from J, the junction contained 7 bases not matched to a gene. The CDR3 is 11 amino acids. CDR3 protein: CATSQGQEAFF. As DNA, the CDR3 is TGTGCCACCTCGCAGGGACAGGAAGCTTTCTTT.

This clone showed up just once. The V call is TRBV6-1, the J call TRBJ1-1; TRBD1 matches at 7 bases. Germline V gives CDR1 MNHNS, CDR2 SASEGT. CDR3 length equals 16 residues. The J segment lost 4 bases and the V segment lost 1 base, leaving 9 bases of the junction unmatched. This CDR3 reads CASSEDLGGGGTEAFF. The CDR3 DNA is TGTGCCAGCAGTGAAGATCTAGGGGGCGGGGGCACTGAAGCTTTCTTT.

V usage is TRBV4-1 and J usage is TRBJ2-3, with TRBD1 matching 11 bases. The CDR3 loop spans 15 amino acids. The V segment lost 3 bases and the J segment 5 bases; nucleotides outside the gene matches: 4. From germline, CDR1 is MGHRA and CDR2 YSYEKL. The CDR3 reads CASSQRTGGVDTQYF. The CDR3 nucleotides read TGCGCCAGCAGCCAGAGGACAGGGGGCGTAGATACGCAGTATTTT.

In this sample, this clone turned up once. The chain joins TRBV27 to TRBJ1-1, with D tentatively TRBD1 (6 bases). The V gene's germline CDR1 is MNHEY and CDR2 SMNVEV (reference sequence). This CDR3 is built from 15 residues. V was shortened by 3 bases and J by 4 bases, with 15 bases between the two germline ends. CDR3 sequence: CASSFIQGGGTEAFF. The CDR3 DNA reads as TGTGCCAGCAGTTTCATACAGGGAGGAGGCACTGAAGCTTTCTTT.

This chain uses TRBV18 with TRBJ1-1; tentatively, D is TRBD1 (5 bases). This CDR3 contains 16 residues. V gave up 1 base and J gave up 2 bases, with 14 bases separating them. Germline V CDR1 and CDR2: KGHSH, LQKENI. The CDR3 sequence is CASSPLRGEVNTEAFF. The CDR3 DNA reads TGTGCCAGCTCACCACTGAGGGGCGAGGTTAACACTGAAGCTTTCTTT.

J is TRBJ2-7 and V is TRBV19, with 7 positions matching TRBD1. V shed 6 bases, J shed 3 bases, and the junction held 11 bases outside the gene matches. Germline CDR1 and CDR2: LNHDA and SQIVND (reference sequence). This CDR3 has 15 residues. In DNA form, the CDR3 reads TGTGCCAGTAGCGTTAAGACGGGACAGCACTACGAGCAGTACTTC. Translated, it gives CASSVKTGQHYEQYF.

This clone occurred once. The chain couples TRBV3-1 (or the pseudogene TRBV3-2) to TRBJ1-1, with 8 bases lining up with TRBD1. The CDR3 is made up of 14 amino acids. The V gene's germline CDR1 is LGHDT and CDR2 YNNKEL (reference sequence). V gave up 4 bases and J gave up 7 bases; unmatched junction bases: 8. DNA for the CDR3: TGTGCCAGCAGCCCCCGGACAGGGTTGAGTGAAGCTTTCTTT. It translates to CASSPRTGLSEAFF.

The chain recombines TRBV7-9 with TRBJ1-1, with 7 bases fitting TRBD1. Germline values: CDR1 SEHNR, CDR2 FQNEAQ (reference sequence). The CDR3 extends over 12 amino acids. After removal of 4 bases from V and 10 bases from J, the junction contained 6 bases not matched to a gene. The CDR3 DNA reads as TGTGCCAGCAGCTCGACAGGGACTTCAGCTTTCTTT. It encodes CASSSTGTSAFF. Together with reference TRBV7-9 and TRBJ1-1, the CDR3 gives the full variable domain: DTGVSQNPRHKITKRGQNVTFRCDPISEHNRLYWYRQTLGQGPEFLTYFQNEAQLEKSRLLSDRFSAERPKGSFSTLEIQRTEQGDSAMYLCASSSTGTSAFFGQGTRLTVV.

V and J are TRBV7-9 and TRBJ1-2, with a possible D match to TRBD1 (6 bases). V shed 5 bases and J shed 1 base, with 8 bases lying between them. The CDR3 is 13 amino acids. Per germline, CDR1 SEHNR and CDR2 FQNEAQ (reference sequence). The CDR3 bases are TGTGCCAGCAGCGCGGACAGTAACTATGGCTACACCTTC. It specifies CASSADSNYGYTF.